This TCR beta chain derives from a study of T cell repertoires in cytomegalovirus infection. Study in general: Matching HLA type and CMV infection were both indicated by public TCR beta signatures.

The CDR3 contains 13 residues. Deletions cut 1 base from V and 7 bases from J, with 10 bases between. Germline-derived CDR1 and CDR2 are SGHAT and FQNNGV. As concerns this clonotype: As yet, its antigen is unknown.

TCRdb re-analysed the reads in MiXCR, keeping a single row per CDR3 protein. The sample consists of 200,000 to 250,000 distinct CDR3 sequences, approximately 40% of them appearing once. This receptor was taken from a human donor in good health (CMV status not recorded). Some clones in this sample may be carry-over from other donors' samples. The gene calls are TRBV11-2 and TRBJ1-1, with D hard to call. The sample consisted of CD8+ T cells from cultured PBMCs, taken from culture after CMV antigen stimulation. The CDR3, as DNA: TGTGCCAGCAGCTTAGTACGGCGGAATGAAGCTTTCTTT. Translation gives CASSLVRRNEAFF.